This is a list of T cell receptor beta chains from one sample in a study of T cells in localized non-small cell lung cancer. The repertoire was sequenced with immunoSEQ multiplex PCR; TCRdb's copy has only in-frame clones and lacks some. The sample has about 1,700 clones; approximately 39% are singletons. This sample comprised normal lung tissue next to the tumor, obtained before any cancer treatment. The receptors come from a woman between 35 and 75 years old with stage II lung adenocarcinoma. Both conserved end residues are part of each CDR3. The D gene is left open where the match is weak. Clone size, where shown, is once, few, many, or a class for clones that have expanded.

CDR3nt: TGTGCCAGCAGTGAGGCGGAATACGAGCAGTACTTC
CDR3aa: CASSEAEYEQYF
abundance: few
j_gene: TRBJ2-7
d_gene: .
v_gene: TRBV9

CDR3nt: TGTGCCACCAGCAGGCCCCCTGGCGAGCGGGGGGCCCCTTCCTCCTACAATGAGCAGTTCTTC
CDR3aa: CATSRPPGERGAPSSYNEQFF
abundance: .
j_gene: TRBJ2-1
d_gene: TRBD2
v_gene: TRBV15

CDR3nt: TGTGCCAGCAGTTTCGAGCTCTATGGCTACACCTTC
CDR3aa: CASSFELYGYTF
abundance: .
j_gene: TRBJ1-2
d_gene: .
v_gene: TRBV28

CDR3nt: TGCGCCAGCAGCTTGGGCGGGGCCCAAGAGACCCAGTACTTC
CDR3aa: CASSLGGAQETQYF
abundance: .
j_gene: TRBJ2-5
d_gene: .
v_gene: TRBV5-1

CDR3nt: TGTGCCAGCTACGATCCGGGACACGCGATTAATCAGCCCCAGCATTTT
CDR3aa: CASYDPGHAINQPQHF
abundance: .
j_gene: TRBJ1-5
d_gene: .
v_gene: TRBV19

CDR3nt: TGTGCCAGCAGTGACAACTCTGGGGCCAACGTCCTGACTTTC
CDR3aa: CASSDNSGANVLTF
abundance: .
j_gene: TRBJ2-6
d_gene: .
v_gene: TRBV6-8

CDR3nt: TGTGCCAGCAGTTTATGGGGCCGGATAACGACAGGGGGTAAAAACGAGCAGTACTTC
CDR3aa: CASSLWGRITTGGKNEQYF
abundance: .
j_gene: TRBJ2-7
d_gene: TRBD1
v_gene: TRBV28

CDR3nt: TGTGCCAGCAGCTTACCTCAGGGAACCTACGAGCAGTACTTC
CDR3aa: CASSLPQGTYEQYF
abundance: .
j_gene: TRBJ2-7
d_gene: .
v_gene: TRBV11-3

CDR3nt: TGTGCCTGGAAGTCTGGGACCTACGAGCAGTACTTC
CDR3aa: CAWKSGTYEQYF
abundance: .
j_gene: TRBJ2-7
d_gene: .
v_gene: TRBV30

CDR3nt: TGTGCCAGCGGCCCCCCGAACACTGAAGCTTTCTTT
CDR3aa: CASGPPNTEAFF
abundance: few
j_gene: TRBJ1-1
d_gene: .
v_gene: TRBV10-3